The 22 T cell receptor beta chains below come from one sample, sequenced in a study of cytomegalovirus exposure and HLA in healthy donors. PCR employed 60 Vbeta and 13 Jbeta primers. Using immunoSEQ multiplex PCR, the repertoire was profiled, and TCRdb retains in-frame clones only, with some absent. Altogether about 190,000 clones are present, about 84% being singletons, with the ten largest covering around 4%. The sequenced sample was PBMCs. These receptors were taken from a man aged 50 to 60 in good health and CMV-seronegative.

This clone has a single count. This rearrangement joins TRBV18 to TRBJ2-1, with 11 nucleotides matching TRBD2. The junction had 5 bases not matched to a gene; V was cut back by 3 bases and J by 4 bases. CDR3 length equals 16 residues. In germline, CDR1 is KGHSH, CDR2 LQKENI. The CDR3 loop reads CASSPTTSGVYNEQFF. CDR3 DNA: TGTGCCAGCTCACCGACGACTAGCGGGGTTTACAATGAGCAGTTCTTC.

The genes are TRBV30 and TRBJ1-5; a possible D gene is TRBD1 (5 bases). V lost 7 bases and J 5 bases, leaving 12 bases between the germline ends. CDR1 and CDR2 from the germline V gene are GTSNPN and SVGIG (reference sequence). This CDR3 contains 12 residues. The CDR3 protein is CAFDTGHQPQHF. The CDR3 nucleotides are TGTGCCTTCGATACAGGACATCAGCCCCAGCATTTT.

The chain recombines TRBV27 with TRBJ2-7; tentatively, D is TRBD1 (6 bases). The germline V and J ends were trimmed by 2 bases and 5 bases, with 16 bases remaining between them. Germline loops: CDR1 MNHEY, CDR2 SMNVEV (reference sequence). The CDR3 has 15 residues. The CDR3 sequence is CASSLRPGVFHEQYF. The CDR3 region has the DNA TGTGCCAGCAGTTTACGGCCAGGGGTTTTTCACGAGCAGTACTTC.

The V and J genes are TRBV7-8 and TRBJ2-1, with TRBD1 as a possible D gene (7 bases). V lost 5 bases to trimming and J lost 3 bases, with 17 bases between them. CDR1 is SGHVS and CDR2 is FQNEAQ in the germline V gene. CDR3 length: 16 residues. CDR3 bases: TGTGCCAGCAGCCCCGGGGGACAGTCTATCTACAATGAGCAGTTCTTC. It codes for CASSPGGQSIYNEQFF.

This clone was detected only once. Here the CDR3 DNA reads TGTGCCAGCAGGAGGCCAAACACTGAAGCTTTCTTT. Its translation: CASRRPNTEAFF. The V gene is TRBV2, the J gene TRBJ1-1; D is unclear. The CDR3 consists of 12 residues. Germline V gives CDR1 SNHLY, CDR2 FYNNEI. Trimming stripped 6 bases from V and 2 bases from J, with 7 bases between. The full variable domain, with the rest looked up from reference TRBV2 and TRBJ1-1, is EPEVTQTPSHQVTQMGQEVILRCVPISNHLYFYWYRQILGQKVEFLVSFYNNEISEKSEIFDDQFSVERPDGSNFTLKIRSTKLEDSAMYFCASRRPNTEAFFGQGTRLTVV.

The chain has TRBV19 and TRBJ1-2, with 8 nucleotides matching TRBD1. The CDR3 runs to 17 residues. In germline, CDR1 is LNHDA, CDR2 SQIVND (reference sequence). V shed 1 base and J 6 bases; nucleotides not matched to a gene: 13. CDR3 amino acids: CASSIGRQGFAGHGYTF. The CDR3 DNA follows: TGTGCCAGTAGTATAGGGAGACAGGGGTTTGCAGGTCATGGCTACACCTTC.

This chain joins TRBV30 and TRBJ2-2, with 9 bases aligning to TRBD2. Germline loops: CDR1 GTSNPN, CDR2 SVGIG (reference sequence). The ends lost 4 bases at V and 6 bases at J; junction bases unmatched: 9. The CDR3 length is 15 residues. The CDR3 is CAWINLGLASGELFF. In DNA form, the CDR3 reads TGTGCCTGGATTAACTTGGGACTAGCTTCCGGGGAGCTGTTTTTT.

V is TRBV7-2 and J is TRBJ1-3; 8 positions agree with TRBD1. The CDR3 length is 15 residues. Trimming at V came to 3 bases and at J to 0 bases, leaving 1 base not matched to a gene. Germline loops: CDR1 SGHTA, CDR2 FQGNSA. This CDR3 reads CASSLGQASGNTIYF. The CDR3 region has the DNA TGTGCCAGCAGCTTGGGACAGGCCTCTGGAAACACCATATATTTT.

The rearrangement links TRBV27 to TRBJ1-1; D not certain. The CDR3 has 11 residues. The germline gives CDR1 MNHEY, CDR2 SMNVEV (reference sequence). V was trimmed by 6 bases and J by 7 bases, leaving 9 bases between them. The chain's CDR3 is CASSLRGEAFF. For the CDR3, the DNA is TGTGCCAGCAGCCTCCGGGGTGAAGCTTTCTTT.

The chain employs TRBV7-9 and TRBJ1-2; D is uncertain. Per the germline V gene, CDR1 is SEHNR and CDR2 is FQNEAQ (reference sequence). With 3 bases removed from V and 4 bases from J, the gap between germline ends came to 9 bases. The CDR3 totals 13 residues. The CDR3 DNA reads as TGTGCCAGCAGCTTGGAGCAAATCTATGGCTACACCTTC. This codes for CASSLEQIYGYTF. The variable domain in full, with the rest retrieved from reference TRBV7-9 and TRBJ1-2, is DTGVSQNPRHKITKRGQNVTFRCDPISEHNRLYWYRQTLGQGPEFLTYFQNEAQLEKSRLLSDRFSAERPKGSFSTLEIQRTEQGDSAMYLCASSLEQIYGYTFGSGTRLTVV.

This rearrangement joins TRBV29-1 to TRBJ2-3, with a weak D call TRBD1 (5 bases). Per germline, CDR1 SQVTM and CDR2 ANQGSEA. There are 11 residues in the CDR3. Trimming removed 8 bases from V and 2 bases from J, with 8 bases in between. CDR3 DNA sequence: TGCAGCCTTGGGGCCACAGATACGCAGTATTTT. Amino acid sequence: CSLGATDTQYF.

The table lists this clone with a few counts. The V gene is TRBV5-5, the J gene TRBJ2-2, with TRBD1 matching 7 bases. Germline loops: CDR1 SGHKS, CDR2 YYEKEE (reference sequence). After removal of 2 bases from V and 4 bases from J, the junction contained 8 bases not matched to a gene. The length of the CDR3 is 16 residues. In nucleotides, the CDR3 is TGTGCCAGCAGCTTTATTCCGGGACAGATCACCGGGGAGCTGTTTTTT. Its protein product is CASSFIPGQITGELFF.

This clone was seen more than once but under ten times. The chain is built from TRBV5-1 and TRBJ1-3; 8 bases align to TRBD1. Germline loops: CDR1 SGHRS, CDR2 YFSETQ. This CDR3 is built from 17 residues. The ends lost 4 bases at V and 0 bases at J; junction bases unmatched: 9. CDR3: CASSLRDRQRSGNTIYF. The CDR3 bases are TGCGCCAGCAGCCTGCGGGACAGGCAACGCTCTGGAAACACCATATATTTT.

The V gene is TRBV5-1, the J gene TRBJ2-7, with D perhaps TRBD1 (5 bases). The V gene's germline CDR1 is SGHRS and CDR2 YFSETQ. CDR3 length: 14 residues. V gave up 5 bases and J gave up 1 base, with 13 bases separating them. The CDR3 protein is CASRVAGLSYEQYF. CDR3 in DNA: TGCGCCAGCAGGGTAGCAGGGCTATCCTACGAGCAGTACTTC.

V is TRBV7-9 and J is TRBJ1-2; no clear D. The CDR3 is made up of 13 amino acids. The V end lost 7 bases, the J end lost 7 bases, and 16 bases lay between the germline ends. Per germline, CDR1 SEHNR and CDR2 FQNEAQ (reference sequence). CDR3 loop: CASTPGSARGYTF. The CDR3 DNA follows: TGTGCCAGCACCCCCGGGAGTGCTCGTGGCTACACCTTC.

The chain links TRBV9 to TRBJ1-1; TRBD1 aligns across 7 bases. Germline trimming cut 3 bases from V and 4 bases from J; bases unmatched to any gene: 9. Germline CDR1 and CDR2: SGDLS and YYNGEE. This CDR3 has 15 residues. The CDR3 spells CASSAPGTVSTEAFF. CDR3 in DNA: TGTGCCAGCAGCGCCCCCGGGACAGTGAGCACTGAAGCTTTCTTT.

This chain joins TRBV10-3 and TRBJ2-3; 7 positions agree with TRBD1. V was pared by 3 bases and J by 5 bases, with 5 bases of the junction left unmatched. Germline V gene sequence: CDR1 ENHRY, CDR2 SYGVKD. This CDR3 comprises 14 residues. CDR3: CAISDKAGGDTQYF. CDR3 in DNA: TGTGCCATCAGTGATAAGGCAGGGGGAGATACGCAGTATTTT.

This rearrangement joins TRBV7-2 to TRBJ2-5; 8 bases are a match to TRBD2. This CDR3 comprises 14 residues. The J segment lost 14 bases and the V segment lost 1 base, leaving 12 bases of the junction unmatched. CDR1 is SGHTA, CDR2 FQGNSA, per germline. The CDR3 sequence is CASSLGRISGAFYF. For the CDR3, the DNA is TGTGCCAGCAGCTTAGGCCGCATTAGCGGGGCCTTCTACTTC.

The rearrangement links TRBV7-2 to TRBJ1-2; D unclear. The CDR3 contains 14 residues. Trimming shortened V by 0 bases and J by 4 bases, and 9 bases separated the two germline ends. The germline V gene encodes CDR1 SGHTA and CDR2 FQGNSA. CDR3 sequence (DNA): TGTGCCAGCAGCTTAGCGGGCCGGCCCTATGGCTACACCTTC. It specifies CASSLAGRPYGYTF.

V usage is TRBV6-1 and J usage is TRBJ1-5; 7 nucleotides align to TRBD1. The V gene's germline CDR1 is MNHNS and CDR2 SASEGT. The CDR3 consists of 13 residues. The V segment lost 3 bases and the J segment 5 bases; nucleotides outside the gene matches: 1. The CDR3 region has the DNA TGTGCCAGCAGTGACAGGGGGGATCAGCCCCAGCATTTT. It codes for CASSDRGDQPQHF.

The V and J genes are TRBV9 and TRBJ1-1, with D possibly TRBD1 on 6 matching bases. Germline V gene data show CDR1 as SGDLS and CDR2 as YYNGEE. The length of the CDR3 is 13 residues. Trimming took 0 bases from V and 6 from J, leaving 9 bases between them. In DNA, the CDR3 is TGTGCCAGCAGCGTAGCAGGGGCCTCTGAAGCTTTCTTT. Protein sequence: CASSVAGASEAFF.

The chain recombines TRBV9 with TRBJ2-1, with D possibly matching TRBD2 (7 bases). CDR3 length equals 16 residues. Germline CDR1 reads SGDLS; CDR2 reads YYNGEE. Between the trimmed V and J ends, which lost 4 bases and 5 bases, there was a span of 19 bases. The CDR3 loop reads CASSPRGGESHNEQFF. The CDR3 region has the DNA TGTGCCAGCAGCCCTAGGGGGGGGGAATCCCACAATGAGCAGTTCTTC.